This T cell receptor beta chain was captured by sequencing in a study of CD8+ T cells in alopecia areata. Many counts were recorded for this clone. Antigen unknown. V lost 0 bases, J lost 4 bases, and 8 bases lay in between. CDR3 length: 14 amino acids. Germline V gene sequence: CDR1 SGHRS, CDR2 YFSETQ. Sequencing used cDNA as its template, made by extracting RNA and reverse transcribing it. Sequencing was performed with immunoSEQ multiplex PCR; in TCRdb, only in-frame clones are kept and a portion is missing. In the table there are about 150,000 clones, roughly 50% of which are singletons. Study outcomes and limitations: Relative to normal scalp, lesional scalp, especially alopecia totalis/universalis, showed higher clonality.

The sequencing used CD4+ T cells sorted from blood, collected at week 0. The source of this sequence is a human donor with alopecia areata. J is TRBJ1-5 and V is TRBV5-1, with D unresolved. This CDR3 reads CASSLVGGNQPQHF. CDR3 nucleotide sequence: TGCGCCAGCAGCTTGGTAGGCGGTAATCAGCCCCAGCATTTT.